This TCR beta chain originates from a study of CD8 T cells in Susac syndrome. Random hexamers were used to reverse transcribe the RNA input (roughly 0.5 to 1 ug). TCRdb ran MiXCR on the immunoSEQ multiplex PCR reads and lists one entry per CDR3 protein. The sample contains hundreds of thousands of distinct CDR3 sequences, 85% to 95% of which appear only once. The CDR3 length is 14 residues. CDR1 SQVTM and CDR2 ANQGSEA come from the germline V gene. The ends were cut back, 4 bases at V and 3 bases at J, with 15 bases in the middle. The chain joins TRBV29-1 to TRBJ2-5; D perhaps matches TRBD2 (5 bases). This clonotype was sampled from a human donor with multiple sclerosis. The sequencing sample was made of CD4+ T cells from PBMCs. CDR3 bases: TGCAGCGTTGCCGGTCGGGCTAGCAAAGAGACCCAGTACTTC. Its translation: CSVAGRASKETQYF.